One and the same sample provided the 8 T cell receptor beta chains below, sequenced in a study of T cell clusters in autoimmune cytopenias. One tube held mixed TRB-A and TRB-B primer pools for touch-down PCR. Using the multiplex PCR reads, TCRdb records one entry per CDR3 protein without DNA. Its table lists 4,500 or so distinct CDR3 sequences. Each sample's input was approximately 270 ng genomic DNA, 30,000 to 45,000 genome equivalents. Sequencing was done on a sample of peripheral blood. The receptors were sampled from a human donor with an autoimmune cytopenia or autoimmune hepatitis (not recorded which).

In terms of frequency, this clonotype is medium-sized. The chain employs TRBV12-3 or TRBV12-4 and TRBJ2-3; TCRdb reports TRBD2, a call that lacks DNA to check it against. CDR3 length: 15 residues. This CDR3 reads CASSVAGGLTDTQYF.

The chain couples TRBV7-4 to TRBJ2-3; lacking DNA, the TRBD1 call made by TCRdb goes unchecked. Germline loops: CDR1 SGHVT, CDR2 SQSDAQ. This CDR3 is built from 17 residues. CDR3 sequence: CASSPLGSGGATDTQYF.

Considering frequency, this clonotype is medium-sized. The rearrangement joins TRBV6-5 to TRBJ2-1; TCRdb's D call of TRBD2 is untestable without DNA. The CDR3 runs 14 residues. Germline assignment: CDR1 MNHEY and CDR2 SVGAGI. CDR3 amino acids: CASSLERRAREQFF.

This clonotype registers medium-sized by frequency. The chain carries TRBV5-6 and TRBJ2-2. Germline V lookup: CDR1 SGHDT, CDR2 YYEEEE. The CDR3 extends over 15 amino acids. The CDR3 region is CASSLVQGDTGELFF.

V and J are TRBV24-1 and TRBJ2-3; TCRdb picks TRBD1, but there is no DNA to check that call. The germline V gene encodes CDR1 KGHDR and CDR2 SFDVKD. The CDR3 length is 17 residues. CDR3 loop: CATSDQKGGFSTDTQYF.

The gene calls are TRBV20-1 and TRBJ1-4; TCRdb calls TRBD1, which cannot be checked without DNA. The germline V gene has CDR1 DFQATT and CDR2 SNEGSKA (reference sequence). The CDR3 spans 14 residues. The CDR3 protein is CSASGRQGFEKLFF.

The V call is TRBV6-2 or TRBV6-3, the J call TRBJ2-3; TCRdb returns TRBD2, unconfirmable since there is no DNA. In germline, CDR1 is MNHEY, CDR2 SVGEGT. There are 15 residues in the CDR3. CDR3 in amino acids: CASSRTSADTDTQYF.

This clonotype is deemed medium-sized by its frequency. The chain carries TRBV6-6 and TRBJ2-1; TCRdb names TRBD2, which stays unverified in the absence of DNA. The germline gives CDR1 MNHNY, CDR2 SVGAGI (reference sequence). This CDR3 has 18 amino acids. The CDR3 region is CASSYRPGLAGEVGEQFF.